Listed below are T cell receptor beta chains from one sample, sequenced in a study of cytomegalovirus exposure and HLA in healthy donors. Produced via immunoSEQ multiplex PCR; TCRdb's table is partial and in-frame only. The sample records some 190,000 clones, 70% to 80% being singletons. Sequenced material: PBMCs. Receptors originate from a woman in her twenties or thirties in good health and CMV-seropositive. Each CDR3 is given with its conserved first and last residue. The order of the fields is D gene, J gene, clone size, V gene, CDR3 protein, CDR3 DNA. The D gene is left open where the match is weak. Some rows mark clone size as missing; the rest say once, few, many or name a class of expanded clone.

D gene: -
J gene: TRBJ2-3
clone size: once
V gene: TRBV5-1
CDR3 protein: CASSLGLEIHTDTQYF
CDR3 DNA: TGCGCCAGCAGCTTGGGACTAGAGATCCACACAGATACGCAGTATTTT

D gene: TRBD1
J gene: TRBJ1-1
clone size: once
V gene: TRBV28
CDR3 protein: CASSLLQGQGVSEAFF
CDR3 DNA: TGTGCCAGCAGTTTACTTCAGGGACAGGGGGTCTCTGAAGCTTTCTTT

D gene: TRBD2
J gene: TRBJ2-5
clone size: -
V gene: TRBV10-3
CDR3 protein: CAISALSGGGETQYF
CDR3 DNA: TGTGCCATCAGTGCCTTGAGTGGGGGAGGGGAGACCCAGTACTTC

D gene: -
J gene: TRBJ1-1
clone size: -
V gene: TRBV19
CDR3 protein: CASSIVRNTEAFF
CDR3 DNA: TGTGCCAGTAGTATAGTCCGGAACACTGAAGCTTTCTTT

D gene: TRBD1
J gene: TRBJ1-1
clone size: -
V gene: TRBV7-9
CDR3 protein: CASTFLTGVMNTEAFF
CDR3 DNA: TGTGCCAGCACCTTCCTAACAGGGGTCATGAACACTGAAGCTTTCTTT

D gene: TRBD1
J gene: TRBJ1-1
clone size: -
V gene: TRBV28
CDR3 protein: CASSTGGPTEAFF
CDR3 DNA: TGTGCCAGCAGTACAGGGGGCCCCACTGAAGCTTTCTTT

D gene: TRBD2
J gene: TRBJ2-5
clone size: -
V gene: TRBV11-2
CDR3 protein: CASSPPGLAGVETQYF
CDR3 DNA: TGTGCCAGCAGCCCCCCGGGACTAGCGGGAGTAGAGACCCAGTACTTC

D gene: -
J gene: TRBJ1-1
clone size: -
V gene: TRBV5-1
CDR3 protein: CASSQQGGTEAFF
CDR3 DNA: TGCGCCAGCAGCCAACAGGGAGGGACTGAAGCTTTCTTT

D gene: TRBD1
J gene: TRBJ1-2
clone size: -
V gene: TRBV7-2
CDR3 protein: CASSLLGTANYGYTF
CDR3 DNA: TGTGCCAGCAGCTTACTGGGGACAGCCAACTATGGCTACACCTTC

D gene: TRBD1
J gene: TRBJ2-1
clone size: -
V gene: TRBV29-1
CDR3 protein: CSVTGTGGYNEQFF
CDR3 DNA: TGCAGCGTTACCGGGACAGGGGGCTACAATGAGCAGTTCTTC

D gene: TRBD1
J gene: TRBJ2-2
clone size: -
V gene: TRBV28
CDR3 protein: CASSFRGLDRTGELFF
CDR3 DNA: TGTGCCAGCAGTTTCAGGGGGCTGGATCGCACCGGGGAGCTGTTTTTT

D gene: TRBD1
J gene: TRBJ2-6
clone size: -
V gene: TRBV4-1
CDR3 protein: CASSQSRTGGNVLTF
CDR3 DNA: TGCGCCAGCAGCCAATCGCGGACAGGCGGCAACGTCCTGACTTTC

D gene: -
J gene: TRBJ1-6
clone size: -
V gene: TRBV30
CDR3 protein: CAWELNNSPLHF
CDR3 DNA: TGTGCCTGGGAGTTAAATAATTCACCCCTCCACTTT

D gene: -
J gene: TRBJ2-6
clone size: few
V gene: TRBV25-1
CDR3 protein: CASSDNSGANVLTF
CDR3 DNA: TGTGCCAGCAGTGACAACTCTGGGGCCAACGTCCTGACTTTC

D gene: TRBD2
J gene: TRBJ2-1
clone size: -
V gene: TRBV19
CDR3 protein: CASTSTGTSGYNEQFF
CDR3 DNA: TGTGCCAGTACTTCGACCGGGACTAGCGGCTACAATGAGCAGTTCTTC

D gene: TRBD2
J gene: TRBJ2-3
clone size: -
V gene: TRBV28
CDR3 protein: CASGGGGADTQYF
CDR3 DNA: TGTGCCAGCGGGGGTGGGGGGGCAGATACGCAGTATTTT

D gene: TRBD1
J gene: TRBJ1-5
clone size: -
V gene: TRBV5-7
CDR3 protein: CASRWQGAKIGQPQHF
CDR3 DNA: TGTGCCAGCAGATGGCAGGGGGCGAAGATAGGACAGCCCCAGCATTTT

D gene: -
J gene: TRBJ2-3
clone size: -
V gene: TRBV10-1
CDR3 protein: CASSESTSSQLSTDTQYF
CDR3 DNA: TGCGCCAGCAGTGAGTCGACATCAAGCCAACTTAGCACAGATACGCAGTATTTT

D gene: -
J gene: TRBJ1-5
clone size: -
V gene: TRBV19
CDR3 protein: CASSIVPGNQPQHF
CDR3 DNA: TGTGCCAGTAGTATAGTCCCCGGGAATCAGCCCCAGCATTTT

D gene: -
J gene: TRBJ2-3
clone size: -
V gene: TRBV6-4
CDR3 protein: CASSGAYTDTQYF
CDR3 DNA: TGTGCCAGCAGTGGAGCCTACACAGATACGCAGTATTTT

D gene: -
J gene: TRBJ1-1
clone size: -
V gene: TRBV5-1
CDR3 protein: CASAKDTGGNTEAFF
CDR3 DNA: TGCGCCAGCGCCAAAGACACGGGAGGGAACACTGAAGCTTTCTTT

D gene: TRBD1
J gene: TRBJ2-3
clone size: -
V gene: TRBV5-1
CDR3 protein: CASRGQGASTDTQYF
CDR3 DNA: TGCGCCAGCAGAGGACAGGGGGCAAGCACAGATACGCAGTATTTT

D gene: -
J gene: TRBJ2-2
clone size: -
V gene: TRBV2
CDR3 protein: CASSAGRDTGELFF
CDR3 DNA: TGTGCCAGCAGTGCTGGCAGGGACACCGGGGAGCTGTTTTTT

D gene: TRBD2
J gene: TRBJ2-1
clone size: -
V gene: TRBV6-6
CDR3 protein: CASSFGLAGYNEQFF
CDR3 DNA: TGTGCCAGCAGTTTCGGACTAGCGGGATACAATGAGCAGTTCTTC

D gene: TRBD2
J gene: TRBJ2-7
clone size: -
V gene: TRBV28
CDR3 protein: CASGSGAYEQYF
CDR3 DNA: TGTGCCAGTGGAAGCGGGGCCTACGAGCAGTACTTC

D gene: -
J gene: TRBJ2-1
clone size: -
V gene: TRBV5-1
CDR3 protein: CASSLVGRISYNEQFF
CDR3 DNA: TGCGCCAGCAGCTTGGTTGGGCGAATCTCCTACAATGAGCAGTTCTTC

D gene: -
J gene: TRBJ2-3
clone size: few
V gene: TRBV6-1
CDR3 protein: CASSSRTPDTQYF
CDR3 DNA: TGTGCCAGCAGTTCGCGGACACCAGATACGCAGTATTTT

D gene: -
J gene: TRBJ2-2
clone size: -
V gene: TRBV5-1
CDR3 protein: CASSLDEEAAGELFF
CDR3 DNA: TGCGCCAGCAGCTTGGATGAGGAGGCCGCCGGGGAGCTGTTTTTT

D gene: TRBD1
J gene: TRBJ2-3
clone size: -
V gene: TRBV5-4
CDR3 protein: CATQKRDRFTDTQYF
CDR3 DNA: TGTGCCACCCAGAAACGGGACAGATTCACAGATACGCAGTATTTT

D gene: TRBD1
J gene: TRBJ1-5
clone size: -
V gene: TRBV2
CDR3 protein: CASSRDRDRRQPQHF
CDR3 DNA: TGTGCCAGCAGTCGCGACAGGGATCGACGTCAGCCCCAGCATTTT

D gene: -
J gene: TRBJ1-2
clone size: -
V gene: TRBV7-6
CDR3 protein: CASSLARGVGYTF
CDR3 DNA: TGTGCCAGCAGCTTAGCCCGGGGAGTTGGCTACACCTTC

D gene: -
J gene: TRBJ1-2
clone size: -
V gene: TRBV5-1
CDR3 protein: CASRIQGANYGYTF
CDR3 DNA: TGCGCCAGCAGGATCCAGGGCGCGAACTATGGCTACACCTTC

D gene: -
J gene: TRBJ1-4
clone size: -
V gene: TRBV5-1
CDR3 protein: CASSFREGGTNEKLFF
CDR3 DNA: TGCGCCAGCAGCTTCAGGGAGGGGGGGACTAATGAAAAACTGTTTTTT

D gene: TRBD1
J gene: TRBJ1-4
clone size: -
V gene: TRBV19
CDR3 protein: CASSAQGANEKLFF
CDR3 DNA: TGTGCCAGTAGTGCACAGGGGGCTAATGAAAAACTGTTTTTT

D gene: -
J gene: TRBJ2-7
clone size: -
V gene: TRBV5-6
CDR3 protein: CASTTQGGGPEQYF
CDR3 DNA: TGTGCCAGCACCACCCAAGGGGGAGGGCCCGAGCAGTACTTC

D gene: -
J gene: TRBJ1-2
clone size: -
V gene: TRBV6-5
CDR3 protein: CASSYSLQTYGYTF
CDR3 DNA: TGTGCCAGCAGTTACTCTTTACAGACCTATGGCTACACCTTC

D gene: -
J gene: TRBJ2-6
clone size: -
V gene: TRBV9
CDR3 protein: CASSGRGTTGTGANVLTF
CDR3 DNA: TGTGCCAGCAGCGGACGTGGGACTACAGGGACCGGGGCCAACGTCCTGACTTTC

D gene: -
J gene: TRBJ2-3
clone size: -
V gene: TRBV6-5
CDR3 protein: CASRAPGSDTQYF
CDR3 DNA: TGTGCCAGCAGAGCCCCGGGGTCAGATACGCAGTATTTT

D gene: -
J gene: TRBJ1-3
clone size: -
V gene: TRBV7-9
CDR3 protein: CSSSPVRGARDTIYF
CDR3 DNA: TGTTCCAGCAGCCCCGTCCGGGGGGCGAGAGACACCATATATTTT

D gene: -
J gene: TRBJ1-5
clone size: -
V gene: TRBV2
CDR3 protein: CASSPGNSNQPQHF
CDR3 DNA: TGTGCCAGCAGCCCAGGGAACTCCAATCAGCCCCAGCATTTT

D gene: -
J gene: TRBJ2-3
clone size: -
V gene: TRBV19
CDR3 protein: CASSKGVQGSTDTQYF
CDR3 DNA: TGTGCCAGTAGTAAGGGGGTACAGGGCAGCACAGATACGCAGTATTTT

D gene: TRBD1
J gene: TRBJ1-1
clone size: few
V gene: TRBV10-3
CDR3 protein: CAIRYGTGGLAFF
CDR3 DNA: TGTGCCATCAGGTATGGGACAGGGGGCTTAGCTTTCTTT

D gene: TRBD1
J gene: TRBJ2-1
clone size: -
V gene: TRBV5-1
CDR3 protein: CASSCRDRGLCGLPSSYNEQFF
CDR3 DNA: TGCGCCAGCAGCTGCCGGGACAGGGGCTTGTGCGGACTCCCGAGCTCCTACAATGAGCAGTTCTTC

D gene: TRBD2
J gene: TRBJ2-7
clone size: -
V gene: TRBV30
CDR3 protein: CAWTGTSGTSYEQYF
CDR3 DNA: TGTGCCTGGACCGGGACTAGCGGGACCTCCTACGAGCAGTACTTC

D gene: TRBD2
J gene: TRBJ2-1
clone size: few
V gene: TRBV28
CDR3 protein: CASSFGTSGYNEQFF
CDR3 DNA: TGTGCCAGCAGTTTTGGGACTAGCGGGTACAATGAGCAGTTCTTC

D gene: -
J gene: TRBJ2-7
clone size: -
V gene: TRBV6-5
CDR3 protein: CASSYRDKYEQYF
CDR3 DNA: TGTGCCAGCAGTTACCGAGACAAGTACGAGCAGTACTTC

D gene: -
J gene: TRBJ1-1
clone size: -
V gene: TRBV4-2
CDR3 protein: CASSQVVGGGGTEAFF
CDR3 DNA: TGTGCCAGCAGCCAAGTGGTGGGGGGGGGAGGCACTGAAGCTTTCTTT

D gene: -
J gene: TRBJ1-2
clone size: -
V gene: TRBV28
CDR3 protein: CASYRGGWNYGYTF
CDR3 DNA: TGTGCCAGCTATCGGGGGGGGTGGAACTATGGCTACACCTTC

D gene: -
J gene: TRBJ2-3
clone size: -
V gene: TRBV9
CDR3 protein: CASSVGALSTDTQYF
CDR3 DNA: TGTGCCAGCAGCGTAGGCGCACTAAGCACAGATACGCAGTATTTT

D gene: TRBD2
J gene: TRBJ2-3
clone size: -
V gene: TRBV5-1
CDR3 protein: CASSLRLAGDTQYF
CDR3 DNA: TGCGCCAGCAGCTTGCGACTAGCGGGAGATACGCAGTATTTT

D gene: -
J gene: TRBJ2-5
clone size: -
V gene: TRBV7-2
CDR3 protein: CASSLVSQETQYF
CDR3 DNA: TGTGCCAGCAGCTTAGTCAGCCAAGAGACCCAGTACTTC